The 14 T cell receptor beta chains presented below share a single source sample, sequenced in a study of Graves' ophthalmopathy and Graves' hyperthyroidism (dated by TCRdb to the late 2010s). The sequencer listed for this sample is Illumina HiSeq 2000. For repertoire sequencing, the TCR beta CDR3 regions were amplified from RNA transcripts. The first round of RT-PCR was done with HTBI primers and the Qiagen OneStep RT-PCR kit, and was followed by a second round of multiplex PCR, then size selection and purification. Starting from the raw public reads, TCRdb applied fastp trimming at Q25, assembled clones with MiXCR and retained in-frame beta chains. A single entry per CDR3 protein holds the most common genes and DNA from its merged rows. This sample is represented by 660,000 or so distinct CDR3 sequences; more than 40% of them were singletons. The ten most abundant clones make up more than 2.5% of the sample.

The material sequenced was peripheral blood. These receptors originate from an adult man with Graves' ophthalmopathy.

About this clonotype itself: A read error may explain this, as a much larger clone is one base away. The rearrangement joins TRBV20-1 to TRBJ2-5; D is ambiguous. Germline lookup yields CDR1 DFQATT and CDR2 SNEGSKA (reference sequence). The CDR3 sequence is 11 residues long. The CDR3 nucleotides are TGCAGTGCTGGAGATAGCGAGACCCAGTACTTC. This encodes CSAGDSETQYF.

The chain recombines TRBV2 with TRBJ1-5; 9 bases are a match to TRBD1. V shed 6 bases, J shed 5 bases, and the junction held 5 bases outside the gene matches. The CDR3 sequence is 14 residues long. CDR1 and CDR2 (germline): SNHLY, FYNNEI. Here the CDR3 reads CASRSTGGYQPQHF. In DNA form, the CDR3 reads TGTGCCAGCAGATCTACAGGGGGCTATCAGCCCCAGCATTTT.

This clonotype was observed once. A read error may explain this, as a much larger clone is one base away. This chain links TRBV20-1 with TRBJ1-5, with D possibly being TRBD1 (6 bases). The CDR3 totals 13 residues. CDR1 and CDR2 (germline): DFQATT, SNEGSKA (reference sequence). Trimming took off 3 bases at V and 4 bases at J, with 10 bases between the two ends. The CDR3 DNA sequence: TGCAGTGCTAGGGGGGCGCCGAATCAGCCCCAGCATTTT. Its protein product is CSARGAPNQPQHF.

This clonotype was recorded many times. This chain links TRBV25-1 with TRBJ2-2, with D perhaps given as TRBD1 or TRBD2 (5 bases each). Germline loops: CDR1 MGHDK, CDR2 SYGVNS. This CDR3 contains 16 residues. V dropped 7 bases and J dropped 4 bases, with 19 bases sitting between them. The CDR3: CASNKGSDGATGELFF. CDR3 nucleotides: TGTGCCAGCAATAAGGGCTCGGACGGGGCCACCGGGGAGCTGTTTTTT.

This clonotype occurred a few times. The rearrangement joins TRBV9 to TRBJ1-4; D remains unclear. V lost 0 bases to trimming and J lost 3 bases, with 15 bases between them. Germline V gives CDR1 SGDLS, CDR2 YYNGEE. This CDR3 spans 17 amino acids. CDR3 residues: CASSVEGPLGANEKLFF. CDR3 DNA: TGTGCCAGCAGCGTAGAAGGCCCCCTAGGAGCTAATGAAAAACTGTTTTTT.

This clonotype was observed at least ten times. V usage is TRBV9 and J usage is TRBJ2-5; TRBD2 matches 11 bases. CDR1 and CDR2 (germline): SGDLS, YYNGEE. V lost 3 bases to trimming and J lost 2 bases; unmatched junction nucleotides: 9. CDR3 length: 17 residues. CDR3 in DNA: TGTGCCAGCAGCGCCGACCTAGCGGGGGGTGGACAAGAGACCCAGTACTTC. The encoded protein is CASSADLAGGGQETQYF.

The sample holds many counts of this clonotype. The chain recombines TRBV24-1 with TRBJ2-2; D possibly corresponds to TRBD2 (7 bases). The CDR3 has 13 residues. CDR1 is KGHDR, CDR2 SFDVKD, per germline. Deletions cut 6 bases from V and 4 bases from J, with 8 bases between. CDR3 coding DNA: TGTGCCACCAGTCGGGGGGCCACCGGGGAGCTGTTTTTT. This sequence encodes CATSRGATGELFF.

This clonotype turned up a few times. The junction and the germline gene differ at one end; a read error may be behind it. This sequence joins TRBV10-3 and TRBJ2-5, with 7 bases that match TRBD2. The CDR3 runs to 16 residues. CDR1 and CDR2 from the germline V gene are ENHRY and SYGVKD. The CDR3 DNA reads TGTGCCAGCAGTTACACGACTGGGACTAAGGTAGAGACCCAGTACTTC. Amino acid sequence: CASSYTTGTKVETQYF.

This clonotype was detected ten times or more. The rearrangement joins TRBV9 to TRBJ1-6; D possibly corresponds to TRBD1 (5 bases). The germline gives CDR1 SGDLS, CDR2 YYNGEE. The CDR3 loop spans 15 amino acids. The V gene lost 4 bases and the J gene lost 6 bases, with 14 bases spanning the gap. For the CDR3, the DNA is TGTGCCAGCAGCCCCCCCGGGACCACTAATTCACCCCTCCACTTT. This translates into CASSPPGTTNSPLHF.

A note on this clonotype: The junction and the germline gene differ at one end; a read error may be behind it. The V gene is TRBV2, the J gene TRBJ1-1; tentative D call: TRBD1 (6 bases). This CDR3 has 13 residues. The germline V gene has CDR1 SNHLY and CDR2 FYNNEI. The DNA of the CDR3 is TGTGCCAGCAGGTCCGACAGGAACGCTGAAGCTTTCTTT. It translates to CASRSDRNAEAFF.

This clonotype was seen ten or more times. This chain joins TRBV19 and TRBJ2-2, with a weak D call TRBD2 (7 bases). This CDR3 comprises 15 residues. In germline, CDR1 is LNHDA, CDR2 SQIVND (reference sequence). V was clipped by 10 bases and J by 3 bases, with 18 bases between them. The CDR3 bases are TGTGCCACCCAAGGGGGGGGACGCCACACCGGGGAGCTGTTTTTT. It yields the protein CATQGGGRHTGELFF.

The V gene is TRBV7-9, the J gene TRBJ2-5; tentatively, D is TRBD2 (7 bases). Between the trimmed V and J ends, which lost 6 bases and 0 bases, there was a span of 20 bases. Germline V gene sequence: CDR1 SEHNR, CDR2 FQNEAQ (reference sequence). CDR3 length equals 17 residues. CDR3 loop: CASSANTGRADQETQYF. CDR3 coding DNA: TGTGCCAGCAGTGCTAACACAGGGAGGGCGGACCAAGAGACCCAGTACTTC.

The chain links TRBV2 to TRBJ2-5; 8 nucleotides agree with TRBD1. V gave up 1 base and J gave up 7 bases; unmatched junction bases: 8. The length of the CDR3 is 15 residues. Germline values: CDR1 SNHLY, CDR2 FYNNEI. CDR3 DNA sequence: TGTGCCAGCAGTGAAGGGGGACAGGTCCGACGGACCCAGTACTTC. The encoded protein is CASSEGGQVRRTQYF.

The CDR3 DNA follows: TGTGCCAGCAGTTTTGCCACGAGGACTGAAGCTTTCTTT. Protein product: CASSFATRTEAFF. The chain has TRBV27 and TRBJ1-1; D not certain. CDR1 is MNHEY and CDR2 is SMNVEV in the germline V gene (reference sequence). Trimming stripped 3 bases from V and 5 bases from J, with 10 bases between. The CDR3 consists of 13 residues.